This is a list of T cell receptor beta chains from one sample in a study of blood T cell repertoires in COVID-19. Repertoires were generated with immunoSEQ multiplex PCR, while TCRdb's copy carries only in-frame clones and drops some. This repertoire shows a few hundred thousand clones, around 90% found once; its top ten account for approximately 3.8%. The sequenced material came from peripheral blood. Every receptor here comes from a man aged 55 to 70 who had recovered from COVID-19. CDR3s include the opening cysteine and the closing phenylalanine or tryptophan. A D gene is named only where the DNA matches it firmly. Rows give clone size only sometimes, using once, few, many, or a class for an expanded clone.

-,TRBJ1-5,-,TRBV6-5,TGTGCCAGCAGGTTGGACTCCCGAAGCAATCAGCCCCAGCATTTT,CASRLDSRSNQPQHF
-,TRBJ2-2,-,TRBV5-6,TGTGCCACCACGGGGGATGTCGGGGAGCTGTTTTTT,CATTGDVGELFF
TRBD1,TRBJ1-1,-,TRBV2,TGTGCCAGCAGTGGAAGACAGGGGGGCACTGAAGCTTTCTTT,CASSGRQGGTEAFF
TRBD1,TRBJ1-2,few,TRBV20-1,TGCAGTGCTATTGACAGGGGCGGAGGCTACACCTTC,CSAIDRGGGYTF
-,TRBJ1-3,-,TRBV27,TGTGCCAGTATGCAGACTTCTGGAAACACCATATATTTT,CASMQTSGNTIYF
TRBD2,TRBJ2-5,-,TRBV11-2,TGTGCCAGCAGCTCGGGACTAGCGGGGGTTTTGACCCAGTACTTC,CASSSGLAGVLTQYF
TRBD1,TRBJ1-5,-,TRBV7-6,TGTGCCAGCAGCTTAAGGCCGGGACAGGGGCTGGATCAGCCCCAGCATTTT,CASSLRPGQGLDQPQHF
TRBD2,TRBJ2-7,-,TRBV11-2,TGTGCCAGCAGCTTAGACGTCGGGGGGGCCCCCTACGAGCAGTACTTC,CASSLDVGGAPYEQYF
TRBD1,TRBJ2-5,few,TRBV5-1,TGCGCCAGCAGCTTGAATCCAGGGGGCAGTGGGGAGACCCAGTACTTC,CASSLNPGGSGETQYF
TRBD1,TRBJ1-2,-,TRBV27,TGTGCCAGCCGGGACAGTCTTTCGGATGGCTACACCTTC,CASRDSLSDGYTF
TRBD1,TRBJ1-1,once,TRBV4-2,TGTGCCAGCAGCCAAGACTACAGGGGGCTGAGCACTGAAGCTTTCTTT,CASSQDYRGLSTEAFF
TRBD1,TRBJ2-7,-,TRBV7-8,TGTGCCAGCGAAGGGACAGGTCTGTCCTACGAGCAGTACTTC,CASEGTGLSYEQYF
-,TRBJ2-7,few,TRBV5-1,TGCGCCAGCAGCTCCTCCGCGTCCCGCAGCGACAGCGAGCAGTACTTC,CASSSSASRSDSEQYF
-,TRBJ1-2,-,TRBV19,TGTGCCAGTAGTACGCGAAACTATGGCTACACCTTC,CASSTRNYGYTF
-,TRBJ2-3,-,TRBV9,TGTGCCAGCAGCGTAGACCCAATCGGGACTGAAGGCACAGATACGCAGTATTTT,CASSVDPIGTEGTDTQYF
-,TRBJ1-5,-,TRBV3-1/TRBV3-2,TGTGCCAGCAGCCAAGGGGTGGCGGGCAATCAGCCCCAGCATTTT,CASSQGVAGNQPQHF
-,TRBJ1-4,-,TRBV7-8,TGTGCCAGCAGCTCTTCAGTTGAAAAACTGTTTTTT,CASSSSVEKLFF
TRBD1,TRBJ1-6,-,TRBV4-2,TGTGCCAGCAGCCTCCAACATACCGGGACAGGGGGCGTGGGTGCCAATTCACCCCTCCACTTT,CASSLQHTGTGGVGANSPLHF
-,TRBJ1-6,-,TRBV5-1,TGCGCCAGCAGCCCGCGCCCGGCAGGGGACTCACCCCTCCACTTT,CASSPRPAGDSPLHF
TRBD1,TRBJ1-1,-,TRBV19,TGTGCCAGTAGTGAAGTCGGGACAGGGGTATACACTGAAGCTTTCTTT,CASSEVGTGVYTEAFF
-,TRBJ2-7,-,TRBV4-2,TGTGCCAGCAGCCAAGTGCAGGGGACCTACGAGCAGTACTTC,CASSQVQGTYEQYF
TRBD1,TRBJ1-3,once,TRBV5-4,TGTGCCAGCAGCCAAGGACAGGTCCGCTCTGGAAACACCATATATTTT,CASSQGQVRSGNTIYF
TRBD1,TRBJ2-1,-,TRBV29-1,TGCAGCGTTGGGACAGGGTACAATGAGCAGTTCTTC,CSVGTGYNEQFF
-,TRBJ1-1,-,TRBV27,TGTGCCAGCAGTTTCAGGGAACAGGGAAAAGCTTTCTTT,CASSFREQGKAFF
-,TRBJ1-5,-,TRBV24-1,TGTGCCACCAGTGACAGCGGGCGAAATCAGCCCCAGCATTTT,CATSDSGRNQPQHF
-,TRBJ1-6,few,TRBV6-5,TGTGCCAGCAGTCCAGGGGTTTTGGGTAATTCACCCCTCCACTTT,CASSPGVLGNSPLHF
-,TRBJ2-7,-,TRBV18,TGTGCCAGCTCACCGTCTATCTACGAGCAGTACTTC,CASSPSIYEQYF
-,TRBJ2-2,few,TRBV18,TGTGCCAGCTCACCAAGACAGGGAGGGAACACCGGGGAGCTGTTTTTT,CASSPRQGGNTGELFF
TRBD2,TRBJ2-2,-,TRBV3-1/TRBV3-2,TGTGCCAGCAGCCGGACTAGCGGATCCGGGGAGCTGTTTTTT,CASSRTSGSGELFF
TRBD1,TRBJ2-7,once,TRBV7-8,TGTGCCAGCAGCTTGGTACAGGGGGCAGGTGAGCAGTACTTC,CASSLVQGAGEQYF
-,TRBJ1-1,once,TRBV24-1,TGTGCCACCAGTGAGGCAGGGCCGGGCACTGAAGCTTTCTTT,CATSEAGPGTEAFF
-,TRBJ2-7,-,TRBV7-7,TGTGCCAGCAGCTTAGGTCGGGTTCCCTACGAGCAGTACTTC,CASSLGRVPYEQYF
-,TRBJ2-3,-,TRBV3-1/TRBV3-2,TGTGCCAGCCGGGATTATCTCACAGATACGCAGTATTTT,CASRDYLTDTQYF
TRBD1,TRBJ1-3,-,TRBV5-1,TGCGCCAGCAGCTTGGCGACAGGGCCTGGAAACACCATATATTTT,CASSLATGPGNTIYF
TRBD1,TRBJ1-1,once,TRBV6-6,TGTGCCAGCAGTCTCTTTCTCCGGGACAGATCCAAGAACACTGAAGCTTTCTTT,CASSLFLRDRSKNTEAFF
TRBD1,TRBJ1-1,-,TRBV2,TGTGCCAGCAGGAGCGGGACAGGGCGGACTGAAGCTTTCTTT,CASRSGTGRTEAFF
-,TRBJ1-6,-,TRBV6-6,TGTGCCAGCAGTCGACGCGTCCCGGACAGAAAGGCACCCCTCCACTTT,CASSRRVPDRKAPLHF